This T cell receptor beta chain was captured by sequencing in a study of identical twins. Losses at the gene ends were 7 bases for V and 3 bases for J; bases not matched to a gene: 5. This CDR3 spans 13 amino acids. Germline lookup yields CDR1 MNHEY and CDR2 SVGEGT. This clonotype appeared a few times. MiXCR was run by TCRdb on the 5' RACE reads, yielding one entry per CDR3 protein. The sample holds 350,000 to 500,000 distinct CDR3 sequences, less than 20% seen once. The chain links TRBV6-2 or TRBV6-3 to TRBJ2-5; 7 positions agree with TRBD1. The sequenced material came from naive T cells sorted from blood. The receptor was derived from a man in his fifties or sixties in good health. The CDR3 DNA is TGTGCCAGCAATGACAGGGCTGAAGAGACCCAGTACTTC. Encoded protein: CASNDRAEETQYF.